This is a list of T cell receptor beta chains from one sample in a study of cytomegalovirus exposure and HLA in healthy donors. Clones were read by immunoSEQ multiplex PCR, and TCRdb kept only the in-frame ones, dropping some. The sample holds approximately 170,000 clones; about 71% are singletons and the top ten take approximately 1.3%. What was sequenced was PBMCs. The receptors derive from a man over 45 in good health and CMV-seronegative. The CDR3 runs from the conserved cysteine through the conserved F or W. Fields, in order: clone size, V gene, D gene, J gene, CDR3 protein, CDR3 DNA. The D gene is left open where the match is weak. Clone size appears in some rows only: once, few, many, or a class for an expanded clone.

clone size: -
V gene: TRBV6-5
D gene: TRBD2
J gene: TRBJ2-2
CDR3 protein: CASSSTLLAGTGELFF
CDR3 DNA: TGTGCCAGCAGTTCCACCCTACTAGCGGGCACCGGGGAGCTGTTTTTT

clone size: -
V gene: TRBV7-9
D gene: -
J gene: TRBJ1-4
CDR3 protein: CSSSLAGTEKLFF
CDR3 DNA: TGTTCCAGCAGCTTGGCGGGGACTGAAAAACTGTTTTTT

clone size: -
V gene: TRBV4-1
D gene: TRBD2
J gene: TRBJ2-1
CDR3 protein: CASSNGQRGGLGSYNEQFF
CDR3 DNA: TGCGCCAGCAGCAACGGACAGCGGGGGGGTCTCGGGTCCTACAATGAGCAGTTCTTC

clone size: -
V gene: TRBV29-1
D gene: TRBD1
J gene: TRBJ1-2
CDR3 protein: CSVDETGNGYTF
CDR3 DNA: TGCAGCGTTGACGAGACAGGGAATGGCTACACCTTC

clone size: -
V gene: TRBV19
D gene: TRBD1
J gene: TRBJ2-7
CDR3 protein: CASSPSHGTGFYEQYF
CDR3 DNA: TGTGCCAGTAGTCCTAGCCACGGGACAGGGTTCTACGAGCAGTACTTC

clone size: -
V gene: TRBV25-1
D gene: -
J gene: TRBJ2-1
CDR3 protein: CASSDIRGGYNEQFF
CDR3 DNA: TGTGCCAGCAGTGATATCCGGGGAGGTTACAATGAGCAGTTCTTC

clone size: -
V gene: TRBV4-3
D gene: -
J gene: TRBJ1-5
CDR3 protein: CASSQGAGGSNQPQHF
CDR3 DNA: TGCGCCAGCAGCCAAGGAGCGGGGGGTAGCAATCAGCCCCAGCATTTT

clone size: -
V gene: TRBV6-5
D gene: -
J gene: TRBJ1-5
CDR3 protein: CASSYRGIDPQHF
CDR3 DNA: TGTGCCAGCAGTTACAGGGGGATCGATCCCCAGCATTTT

clone size: -
V gene: TRBV2
D gene: TRBD2
J gene: TRBJ2-7
CDR3 protein: CASTVRLAGSYEQYF
CDR3 DNA: TGTGCCAGCACTGTCAGACTAGCGGGATCCTACGAGCAGTACTTC

clone size: once
V gene: TRBV6-5
D gene: -
J gene: TRBJ2-5
CDR3 protein: CASSLPPGGLETQYF
CDR3 DNA: TGTGCCAGCAGTTTGCCACCGGGGGGCCTGGAGACCCAGTACTTC

clone size: -
V gene: TRBV2
D gene: TRBD1
J gene: TRBJ2-7
CDR3 protein: CASSRDSSYEQYF
CDR3 DNA: TGTGCCAGCAGTAGGGACAGTTCCTACGAGCAGTACTTC

clone size: -
V gene: TRBV5-8
D gene: -
J gene: TRBJ1-2
CDR3 protein: CASSQQGLAYGGYTF
CDR3 DNA: TGTGCCAGCAGCCAGCAGGGACTCGCCTATGGGGGCTACACCTTC

clone size: -
V gene: TRBV28
D gene: -
J gene: TRBJ2-5
CDR3 protein: CASRAQETQYF
CDR3 DNA: TGTGCCAGCAGGGCACAAGAGACCCAGTACTTC

clone size: -
V gene: TRBV7-6
D gene: -
J gene: TRBJ1-1
CDR3 protein: CASSLGLQGNTEAFF
CDR3 DNA: TGTGCCAGCAGCTTAGGGCTACAGGGGAACACTGAAGCTTTCTTT

clone size: -
V gene: TRBV11-2
D gene: TRBD1
J gene: TRBJ1-1
CDR3 protein: CASSGDRNTEAFF
CDR3 DNA: TGTGCCAGCAGCGGGGACAGAAACACTGAAGCTTTCTTT

clone size: -
V gene: TRBV6-5
D gene: TRBD1
J gene: TRBJ1-3
CDR3 protein: CASKQGAEGNTIYF
CDR3 DNA: TGTGCCAGCAAACAGGGGGCCGAAGGAAACACCATATATTTT

clone size: -
V gene: TRBV9
D gene: -
J gene: TRBJ2-2
CDR3 protein: CASSVESQGIGELFF
CDR3 DNA: TGTGCCAGCAGCGTAGAGTCACAGGGAATCGGGGAGCTGTTTTTT

clone size: -
V gene: TRBV28
D gene: -
J gene: TRBJ2-1
CDR3 protein: CASSTGTPIEQFF
CDR3 DNA: TGTGCCAGCAGCACCGGGACTCCGATAGAGCAGTTCTTC

clone size: -
V gene: TRBV2
D gene: -
J gene: TRBJ1-2
CDR3 protein: CASSSHRDGYTF
CDR3 DNA: TGTGCCAGCAGTTCCCACAGGGACGGCTACACCTTC

clone size: -
V gene: TRBV27
D gene: TRBD1
J gene: TRBJ1-2
CDR3 protein: CASSGTGGYGYTF
CDR3 DNA: TGTGCCAGCAGCGGGACAGGGGGATATGGCTACACCTTC